Below are 5 T cell receptor beta chains sequenced from a single sample in a study of T cell clonality in common variable immunodeficiency. Libraries were prepared by immunoSEQ multiplex PCR; TCRdb keeps only in-frame clonotypes and omits some of them. The table lists 40,000 to 45,000 clones, with no singletons. Sequenced sample: peripheral blood mononuclear cells. These receptors were taken from a person aged 18 to 75 in good health.

This clone came up many times. The read finishes 3 residues shy of the CDR3 end, and the germline J gene is used to complete it. V and J are TRBV5-1 and TRBJ1-2, with a weak D call TRBD1 (6 bases). The CDR3 spans 13 residues. V was pared by 2 bases and J by 7 bases, with 12 bases between. Germline V lookup: CDR1 SGHRS, CDR2 YFSETQ. The chain's CDR3 is CASSFGQPGGYTF. The CDR3 DNA, read in part, is TGCGCCAGCAGCTTCGGACAGCCGGGTGGC. Variable domain in full (rest from reference TRBV5-1 and TRBJ1-2): KAGVTQTPRYLIKTRGQQVTLSCSPISGHRSVSWYQQTPGQGLQFLFEYFSETQRNKGNFPGRFSGRQFSNSRSEMNVSTLELGDSALYLCASSFGQPGGYTFGSGTRLTVV.

This clone was observed many times. Sequencing ends 3 residues short of the CDR3 end; the germline J gene provides the rest. The chain recombines TRBV19 with TRBJ2-3; 11 bases match TRBD2. J gave up 5 bases and V 3 bases, and 7 bases lay outside the gene matches. The CDR3 has 16 residues. Looked up from germline, CDR1 is LNHDA and CDR2 is SQIVND (reference sequence). Partial CDR3 DNA: TGTGCCAGTAGTATCTATTCACTAGCGGGAGAAGATACG. It encodes CASSIYSLAGEDT. The CDR3 as a whole reads CASSIYSLAGEDTQYF.

This clone was counted ten times or more. With the read ending 3 residues before the CDR3 end, the germline J gene is used to fill in that end. The V and J genes are TRBV29-1 and TRBJ1-2; no firm D call. CDR3 length: 11 amino acids. Deletions cut 4 bases from V and 4 bases from J, with 7 bases between. CDR1 SQVTM and CDR2 ANQGSEA come from the germline V gene. This chain's CDR3 is CSVGGSYGYTF. CDR3 bases read: TGCAGCGTTGGAGGTTCCTATGGC.

This clone came up many times. Partial CDR3 DNA: TGTGCCAGCAGAACTAACACCGGGGAG. Protein: CASRTNTGE. The entire CDR3 protein is CASRTNTGELFF. The rearrangement joins TRBV2 to TRBJ2-2; D is uncertain. The CDR3 end is not reached by the read, which stops 3 residues before it; the germline J gene fills it in. The CDR3 runs 12 residues. The V end was cut by 6 bases, the J end by 2 bases, with 4 bases between. Germline loops: CDR1 SNHLY, CDR2 FYNNEI.

This clone has ten or more counts. The read falls 3 residues short of the CDR3 end, and the missing part is taken from the germline J gene. This chain connects TRBV11-2 to TRBJ1-1; unclear D gene. CDR1 and CDR2 (germline): SGHAT, FQNNGV. The CDR3 spans 14 residues. The V gene lost 2 bases and the J gene lost 1 base, with 8 bases spanning the gap. This CDR3 is CASSLIPGNTEAFF. CDR3 DNA (partial): TGTGCCAGCAGCTTAATCCCGGGGAACACTGAA.